This T cell receptor beta chain was sequenced during a study of OX40 agonist ivuxolimab in advanced cancers. Turning to the study itself: Patients were approximately 80% male with ages roughly 20 to 80, mean about 65.

Study results and limitations: More expanded clones were seen, on average, in CD8+ T cells than in CD4+.

The CDR3 is 13 amino acids. V lost 1 base, J lost 4 bases, and 8 bases lay in between. In germline, CDR1 is SQVTM, CDR2 ANQGSEA. The investigators sampled blood at baseline, at cycle 4 day 1, and at cycle 7 day 1. Some clones are missing from TCRdb's copy, which holds only in-frame ones; the method was immunoSEQ multiplex PCR. The data show about 33,000 clones, with about nine tenths seen just once and less than 5% held by the top ten. Notes on this clone: Its antigen is unidentified.

The receptor comes from an adult with an advanced solid tumor such as melanoma, head and neck, liver or kidney cancer. The chain joins TRBV29-1 to TRBJ1-3; D gene ambiguous. Sequenced here: CD4+ or CD8+ T cells sorted from blood, sampled in a trial of the OX40 agonist ivuxolimab. The CDR3, as DNA: TGCAGCGTTGAAGGGCCCGGGGGAAACACCATATATTTT. Its protein is CSVEGPGGNTIYF.